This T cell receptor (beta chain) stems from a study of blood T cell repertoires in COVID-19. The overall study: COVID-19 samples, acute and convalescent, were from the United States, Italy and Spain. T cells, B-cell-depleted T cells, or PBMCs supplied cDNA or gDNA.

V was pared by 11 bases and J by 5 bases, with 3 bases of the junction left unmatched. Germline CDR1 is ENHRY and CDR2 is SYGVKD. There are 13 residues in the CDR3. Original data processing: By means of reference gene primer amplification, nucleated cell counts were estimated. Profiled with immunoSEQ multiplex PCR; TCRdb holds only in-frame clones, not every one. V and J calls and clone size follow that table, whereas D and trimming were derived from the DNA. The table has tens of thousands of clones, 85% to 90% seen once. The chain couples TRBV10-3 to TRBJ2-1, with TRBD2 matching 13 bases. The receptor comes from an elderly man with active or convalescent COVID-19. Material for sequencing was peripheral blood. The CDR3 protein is CAAGTSGDNEQFF. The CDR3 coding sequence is TGTGCCGCCGGGACTAGCGGGGACAATGAGCAGTTCTTC.